Here is one TCR beta chain with its context. Its antigen is unknown. This sample is part of a study of T cells expressing NK-cell markers. Overall study results and limits: Of CD8+ T cells, 1.0-7.0% belonged to dominant NKG2C+ clonotypes in five to seven donors.

With the 5' RACE reads reprocessed, TCRdb shows one record per CDR3 protein and no DNA. The sample includes approximately 440,000 distinct CDR3 sequences. Germline assignment: CDR1 SGHRS and CDR2 YFSETQ. This CDR3 is 16 amino acids long. The chain is built from TRBV5-1 and TRBJ2-7; TCRdb outputs TRBD1, but without DNA this stays unchecked. The origin of this receptor is a woman between 50 and 59 years old in good health. Sequencing was performed on blood T cells: a sorted CD56 or NKG2C T cell subset, CD4+ or CD8+ T cells, or bulk PBMC T cells (not recorded which). The CDR3 region is CASSLDPGGSPYEQYF.